The sample holds many counts of the clone carrying this T cell receptor (beta chain). The antigen is unknown. This sample was included in a study of glioma-infiltrating T cells. Study-level findings and limits: Tissue-blood divergence was below expectation in non-neoplastic patients, above in gliomas.

Looked up from germline, CDR1 is SGHTA and CDR2 is FQGNSA. This CDR3 spans 18 amino acids. The V and J ends lost 1 base and 5 bases, in that order; junction bases with no gene match: 7. Amplification of TCR alpha and beta CDR3 regions from RNA used iRepertoire nested multiplex PCR. One entry per CDR3 protein, called by TCRdb with MiXCR from the multiplex PCR reads. This table has a few hundred thousand distinct CDR3 sequences, around 38% appearing once. V is TRBV7-2 and J is TRBJ2-1; TRBD2 matches at 14 bases. Sequenced material: glioma tissue, nonneoplastic brain tissue, or PBMCs (not recorded which). The TCR sequence derives from a human donor with low-grade glioma or glioblastoma, undergoing nonglioma brain surgery, or in good health (not recorded which). In nucleotides, the CDR3 is TGTGCCAGCAGCTTAGAGGGGACTAGCGGGAGATACCACAATGAGCAGTTCTTC. As protein: CASSLEGTSGRYHNEQFF. The entire variable domain, with the rest obtained from reference TRBV7-2 and TRBJ2-1, is as follows: GAGVSQSPSNKVTEKGKDVELRCDPISGHTALYWYRQSLGQGLEFLIYFQGNSAPDKSGLPSDRFSAERTGGSVSTLTIQRTQQEDSAVYLCASSLEGTSGRYHNEQFFGPGTRLTVL.